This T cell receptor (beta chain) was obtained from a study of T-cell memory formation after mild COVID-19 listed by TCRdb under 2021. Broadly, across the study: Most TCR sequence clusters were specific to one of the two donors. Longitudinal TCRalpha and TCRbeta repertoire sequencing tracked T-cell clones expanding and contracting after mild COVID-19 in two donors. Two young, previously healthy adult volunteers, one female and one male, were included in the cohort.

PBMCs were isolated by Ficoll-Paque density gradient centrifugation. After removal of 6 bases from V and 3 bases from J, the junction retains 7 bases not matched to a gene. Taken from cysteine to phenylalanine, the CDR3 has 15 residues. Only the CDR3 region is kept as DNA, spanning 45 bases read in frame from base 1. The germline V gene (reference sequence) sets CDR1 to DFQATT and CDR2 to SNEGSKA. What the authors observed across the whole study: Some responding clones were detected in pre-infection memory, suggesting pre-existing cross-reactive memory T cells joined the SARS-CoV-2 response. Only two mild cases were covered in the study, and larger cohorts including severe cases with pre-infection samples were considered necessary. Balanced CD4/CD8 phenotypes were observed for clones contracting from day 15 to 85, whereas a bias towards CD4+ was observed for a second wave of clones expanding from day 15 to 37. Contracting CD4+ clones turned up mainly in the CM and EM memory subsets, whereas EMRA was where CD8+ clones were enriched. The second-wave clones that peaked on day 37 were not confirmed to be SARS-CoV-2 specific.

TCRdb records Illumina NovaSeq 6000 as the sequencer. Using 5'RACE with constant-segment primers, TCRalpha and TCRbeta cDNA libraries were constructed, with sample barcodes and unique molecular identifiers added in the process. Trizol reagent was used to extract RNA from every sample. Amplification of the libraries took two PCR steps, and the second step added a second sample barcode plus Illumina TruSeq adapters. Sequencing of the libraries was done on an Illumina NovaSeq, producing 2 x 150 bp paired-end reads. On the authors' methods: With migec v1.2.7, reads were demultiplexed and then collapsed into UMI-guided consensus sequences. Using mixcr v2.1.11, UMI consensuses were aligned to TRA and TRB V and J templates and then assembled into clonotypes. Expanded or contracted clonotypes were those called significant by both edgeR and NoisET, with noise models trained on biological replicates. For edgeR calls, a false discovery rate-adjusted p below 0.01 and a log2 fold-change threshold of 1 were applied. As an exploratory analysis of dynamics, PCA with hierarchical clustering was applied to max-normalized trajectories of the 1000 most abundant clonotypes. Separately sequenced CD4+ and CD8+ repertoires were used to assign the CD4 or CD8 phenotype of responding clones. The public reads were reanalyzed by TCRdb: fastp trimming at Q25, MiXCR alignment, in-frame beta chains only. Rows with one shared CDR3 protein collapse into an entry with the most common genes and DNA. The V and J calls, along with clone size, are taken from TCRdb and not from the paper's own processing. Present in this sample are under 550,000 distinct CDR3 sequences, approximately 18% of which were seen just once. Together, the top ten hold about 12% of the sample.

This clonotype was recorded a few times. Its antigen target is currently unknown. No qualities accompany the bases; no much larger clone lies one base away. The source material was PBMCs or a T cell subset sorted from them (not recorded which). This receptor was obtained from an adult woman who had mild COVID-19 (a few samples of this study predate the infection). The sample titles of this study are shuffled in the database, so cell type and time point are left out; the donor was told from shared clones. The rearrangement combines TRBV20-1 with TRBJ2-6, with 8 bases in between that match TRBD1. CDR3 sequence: CSARTGSSGANVLTF. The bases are TGCAGTGCAAGGACAGGGTCGAGTGGGGCCAACGTCCTGACTTTC.